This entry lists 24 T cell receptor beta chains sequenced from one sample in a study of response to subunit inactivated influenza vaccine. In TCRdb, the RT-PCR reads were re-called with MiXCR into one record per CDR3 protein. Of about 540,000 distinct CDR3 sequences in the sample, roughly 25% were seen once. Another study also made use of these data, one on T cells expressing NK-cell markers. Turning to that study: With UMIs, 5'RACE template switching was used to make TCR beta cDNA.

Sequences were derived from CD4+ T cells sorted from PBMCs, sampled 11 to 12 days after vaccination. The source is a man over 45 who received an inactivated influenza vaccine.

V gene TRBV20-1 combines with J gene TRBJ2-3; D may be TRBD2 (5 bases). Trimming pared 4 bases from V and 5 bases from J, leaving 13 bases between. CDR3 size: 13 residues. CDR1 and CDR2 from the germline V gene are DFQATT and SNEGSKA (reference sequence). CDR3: CSAMVGAGDTQYF. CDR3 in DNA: TGCAGTGCTATGGTGGGAGCCGGAGATACGCAGTATTTT.

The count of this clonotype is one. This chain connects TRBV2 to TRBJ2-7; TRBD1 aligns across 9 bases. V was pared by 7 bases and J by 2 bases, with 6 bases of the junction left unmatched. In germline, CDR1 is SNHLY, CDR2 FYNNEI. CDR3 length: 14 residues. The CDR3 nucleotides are TGTGCCAGCATCCCGGACAGGGGAACCTACGAGCAGTACTTC. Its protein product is CASIPDRGTYEQYF.

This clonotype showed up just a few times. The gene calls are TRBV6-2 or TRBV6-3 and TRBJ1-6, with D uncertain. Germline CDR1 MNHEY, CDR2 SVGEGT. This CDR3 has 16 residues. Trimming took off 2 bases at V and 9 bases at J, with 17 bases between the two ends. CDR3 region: CASSYRSPLEGSPLHF. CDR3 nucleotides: TGTGCCAGCAGTTACCGCTCTCCACTAGAGGGTTCACCCCTCCACTTT.

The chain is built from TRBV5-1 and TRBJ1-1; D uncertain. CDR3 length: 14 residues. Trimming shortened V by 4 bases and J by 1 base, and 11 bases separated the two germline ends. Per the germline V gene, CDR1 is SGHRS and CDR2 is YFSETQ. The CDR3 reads CASSTHPGNTEAFF. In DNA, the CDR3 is TGCGCCAGCAGCACTCACCCAGGGAACACTGAAGCTTTCTTT.

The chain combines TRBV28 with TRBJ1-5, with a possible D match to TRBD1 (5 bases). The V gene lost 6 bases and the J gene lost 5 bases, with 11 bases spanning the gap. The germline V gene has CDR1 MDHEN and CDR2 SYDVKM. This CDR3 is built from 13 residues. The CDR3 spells CASRPGMDQPQHF. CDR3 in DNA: TGTGCCAGCAGACCAGGGATGGATCAGCCCCAGCATTTT. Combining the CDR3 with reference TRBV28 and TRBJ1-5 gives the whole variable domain DVKVTQSSRYLVKRTGEKVFLECVQDMDHENMFWYRQDPGLGLRLIYFSYDVKMKEKGDIPEGYSVSREKKERFSLILESASTNQTSMYLCASRPGMDQPQHFGDGTRLSIL.

The CDR3 nucleotides read TGTGCCAGCAGCTTAGATGGGTCAGGGGTAACGAATGAGCAGTTCTTC. Translation: CASSLDGSGVTNEQFF. The chain couples TRBV11-3 to TRBJ2-1; possible D gene TRBD1, 6 bases. The CDR3 runs to 16 residues. Looked up from germline, CDR1 is SGHNT and CDR2 is YENEEA. V shed 0 bases and J shed 7 bases, with 16 bases lying between them.

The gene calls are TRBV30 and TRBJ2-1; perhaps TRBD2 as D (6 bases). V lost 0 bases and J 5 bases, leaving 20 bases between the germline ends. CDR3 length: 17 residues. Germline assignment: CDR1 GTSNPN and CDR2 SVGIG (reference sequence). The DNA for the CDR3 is TGTGCCTGGAGTGTACGAAGCGGGTATGCCGTACACAATGAGCAGTTCTTC. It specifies CAWSVRSGYAVHNEQFF.

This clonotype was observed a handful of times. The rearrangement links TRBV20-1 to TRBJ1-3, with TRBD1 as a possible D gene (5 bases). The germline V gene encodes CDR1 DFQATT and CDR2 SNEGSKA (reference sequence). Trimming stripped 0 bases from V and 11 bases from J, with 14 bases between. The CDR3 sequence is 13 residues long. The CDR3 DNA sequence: TGCAGTGCTAGAGATCGGGGGGTAGGGGCCATATATTTT. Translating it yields CSARDRGVGAIYF.

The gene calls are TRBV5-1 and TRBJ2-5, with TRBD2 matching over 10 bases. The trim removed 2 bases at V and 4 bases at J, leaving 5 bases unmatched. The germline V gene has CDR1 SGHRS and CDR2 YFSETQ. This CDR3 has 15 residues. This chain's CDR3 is CASSFATSGTETQYF. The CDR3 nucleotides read TGCGCCAGCAGCTTTGCTACTAGCGGGACAGAGACCCAGTACTTC.

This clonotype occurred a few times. The CDR3 nucleotides are TGTGCCAGCAGCGTAGATGGGACTAGCGGGGCATTTGTGCAGTTCTTC. Translating it yields CASSVDGTSGAFVQFF. V usage is TRBV9 and J usage is TRBJ2-1; 13 bases agree with TRBD2. The CDR3 totals 16 residues. Germline V CDR1 and CDR2: SGDLS, YYNGEE. With 0 bases clipped from V and 12 bases from J, the junction kept 9 bases outside the gene matches.

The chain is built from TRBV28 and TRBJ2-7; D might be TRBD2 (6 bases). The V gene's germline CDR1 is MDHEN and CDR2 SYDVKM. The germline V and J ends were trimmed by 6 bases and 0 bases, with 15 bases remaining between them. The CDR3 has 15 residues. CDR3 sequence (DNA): TGTGCCAGCAGCCGCGGGACGCCAAGCTCCTACGAGCAGTACTTC. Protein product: CASSRGTPSSYEQYF.

CDR3 in DNA: TGCAGTGCTAGAGACCTTAAAAGGAGCATTCAGTACTTC. It codes for CSARDLKRSIQYF. The chain has TRBV20-1 and TRBJ2-4; D unresolved. CDR1 and CDR2 (germline): DFQATT, SNEGSKA (reference sequence). CDR3 length: 13 residues. V shed 0 bases and J shed 9 bases, with 12 bases lying between them.

This CDR3 reads CASGSTTGATGNEQFF. The DNA of the CDR3 is TGTGCTAGTGGTTCGACCACAGGGGCCACAGGGAATGAGCAGTTCTTC. The chain links TRBV12-5 to TRBJ2-1, with 7 bases matching TRBD1. CDR1 is LGHNT and CDR2 is FRNRAP in the germline V gene. V lost 4 bases, J lost 7 bases, and 13 bases stayed unmatched. This CDR3 has 16 residues.

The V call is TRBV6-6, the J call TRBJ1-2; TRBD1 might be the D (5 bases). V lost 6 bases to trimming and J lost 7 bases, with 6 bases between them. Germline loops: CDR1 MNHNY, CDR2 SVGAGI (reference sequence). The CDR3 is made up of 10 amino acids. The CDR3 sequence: CASRGAGYTF. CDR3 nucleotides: TGTGCCAGCAGAGGGGCTGGCTACACCTTC.

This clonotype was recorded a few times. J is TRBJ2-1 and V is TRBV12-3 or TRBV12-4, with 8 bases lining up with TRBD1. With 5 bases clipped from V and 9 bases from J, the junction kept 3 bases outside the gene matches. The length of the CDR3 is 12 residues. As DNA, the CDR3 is TGTGCCAGCAGTCACGGGACAGGTGAGCAGTTCTTC. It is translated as CASSHGTGEQFF.

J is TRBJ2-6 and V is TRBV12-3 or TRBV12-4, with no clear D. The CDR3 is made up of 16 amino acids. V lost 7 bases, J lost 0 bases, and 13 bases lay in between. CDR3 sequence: CASTSGRHSGANVLTF. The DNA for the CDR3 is TGTGCCAGCACTTCAGGCAGACACTCTGGGGCCAACGTCCTGACTTTC.

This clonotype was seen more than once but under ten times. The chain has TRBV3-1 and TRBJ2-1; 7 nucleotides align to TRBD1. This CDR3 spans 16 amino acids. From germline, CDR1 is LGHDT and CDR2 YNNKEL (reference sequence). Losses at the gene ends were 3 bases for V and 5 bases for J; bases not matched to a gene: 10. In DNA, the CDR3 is TGTGCCAGCAGCCACCCTAGATGGGACAGAAACAATGAGCAGTTCTTC. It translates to CASSHPRWDRNNEQFF.

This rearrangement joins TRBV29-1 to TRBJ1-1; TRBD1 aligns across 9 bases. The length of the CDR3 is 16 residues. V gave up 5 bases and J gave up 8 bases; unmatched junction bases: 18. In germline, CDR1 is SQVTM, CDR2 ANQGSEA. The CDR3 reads CSVSNGGTGRYGEAFF. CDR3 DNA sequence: TGCAGCGTTTCAAATGGCGGGACAGGGCGGTATGGGGAAGCTTTCTTT.

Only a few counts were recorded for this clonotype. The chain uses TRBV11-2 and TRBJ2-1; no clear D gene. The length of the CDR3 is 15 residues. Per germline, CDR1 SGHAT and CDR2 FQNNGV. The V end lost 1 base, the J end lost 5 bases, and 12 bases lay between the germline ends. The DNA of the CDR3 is TGTGCCAGCAGCTTAGTATTCCAGGTCCACAATGAGCAGTTCTTC. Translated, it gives CASSLVFQVHNEQFF.

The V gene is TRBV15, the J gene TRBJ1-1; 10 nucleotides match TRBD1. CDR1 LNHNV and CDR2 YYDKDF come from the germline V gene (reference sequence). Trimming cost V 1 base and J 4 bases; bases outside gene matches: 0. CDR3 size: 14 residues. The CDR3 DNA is TGTGCCACCAGCAGAGGGACAGGGGGCACTGAAGCTTTCTTT. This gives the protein CATSRGTGGTEAFF.

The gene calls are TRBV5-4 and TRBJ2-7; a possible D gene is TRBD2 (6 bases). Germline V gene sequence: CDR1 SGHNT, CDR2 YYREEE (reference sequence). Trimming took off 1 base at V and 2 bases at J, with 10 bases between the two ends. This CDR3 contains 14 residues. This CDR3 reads CASSLSPGAYEQYF. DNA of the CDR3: TGTGCCAGCAGCTTGAGTCCGGGGGCCTACGAGCAGTACTTC.

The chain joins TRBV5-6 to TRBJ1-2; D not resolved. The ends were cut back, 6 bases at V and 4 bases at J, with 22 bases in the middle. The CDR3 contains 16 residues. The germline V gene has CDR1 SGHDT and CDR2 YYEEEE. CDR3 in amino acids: CASTSRKWAPGYGYTF. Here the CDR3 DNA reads TGTGCCAGCACCTCCAGGAAGTGGGCGCCCGGCTATGGCTACACCTTC.

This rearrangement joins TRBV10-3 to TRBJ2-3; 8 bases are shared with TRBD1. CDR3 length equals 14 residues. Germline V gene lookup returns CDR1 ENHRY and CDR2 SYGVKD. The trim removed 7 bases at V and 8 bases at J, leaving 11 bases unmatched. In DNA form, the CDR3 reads TGTGCCATCACCAGGACAGGGACCCTGGGTACGCAGTATTTT. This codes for CAITRTGTLGTQYF.

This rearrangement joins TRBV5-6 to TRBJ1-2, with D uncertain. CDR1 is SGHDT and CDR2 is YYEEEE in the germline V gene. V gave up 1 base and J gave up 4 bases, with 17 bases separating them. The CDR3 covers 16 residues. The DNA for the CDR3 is TGTGCCAGCAGCTTGAGTTTAAGTGTACTCGTCTATGGCTACACCTTC. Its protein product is CASSLSLSVLVYGYTF.